This T cell receptor (beta chain) was captured by sequencing in a study of blood T cell repertoires in COVID-19. Clones were sequenced by immunoSEQ multiplex PCR, and TCRdb holds only the in-frame ones, with some missing. The table records 200,000 to 300,000 clones, about nine tenths of them present only once. The CDR3 is made up of 13 amino acids. Germline CDR1 and CDR2: PRHDT and FYEKMQ (reference sequence). The trim removed 1 base at V and 11 bases at J, leaving 7 bases unmatched. This clonotype originated in a woman in her forties who had recovered from COVID-19. Sequencing was done on a sample of peripheral blood. The rearrangement links TRBV13 to TRBJ1-1, with TRBD1 matching over 7 bases. CDR3: CASSLVRGREAFF. CDR3 nucleotide sequence: TGTGCCAGCAGCTTAGTGAGGGGGCGAGAGGCTTTCTTT.